These 13 T cell receptor beta chains share one sample of origin, sequenced in a study of T cell clusters in autoimmune cytopenias. TRB was amplified by touch-down multiplex PCR, primer pools A and B combined. TCRdb re-called the multiplex PCR reads and shows each CDR3 protein once, DNA omitted. Its listing shows around 2,000 distinct CDR3 sequences. Some 34,000 genome equivalents of blood DNA were amplified for TRB. This same sample was also part of a study on T cell repertoires in aging, cancer and after chemotherapy.

Material for sequencing was peripheral blood. These receptors all stem from a human donor in good health.

This clonotype is labeled medium-sized based on frequency. The gene calls are TRBV6-1 and TRBJ2-2; the TRBD2 assignment by TCRdb is unverifiable without DNA. The CDR3 runs 14 residues. Germline V CDR1 and CDR2: MNHNS, SASEGT. The CDR3 loop reads CASSEGLAAGELFF.

This clonotype is identified as medium-sized from frequency. The chain joins TRBV11-2 to TRBJ2-7; TCRdb reports TRBD2, a call that lacks DNA to check it against. The CDR3 has 17 amino acids. Germline V CDR1 and CDR2: SGHAT, FQNNGV. The CDR3 sequence is CASSLGALAGASYEQYF.

This clonotype ranks as medium-sized in terms of frequency. J is TRBJ1-2 and V is TRBV30; TCRdb outputs TRBD1, but without DNA this stays unchecked. CDR3 length equals 17 residues. In germline, CDR1 is GTSNPN, CDR2 SVGIG (reference sequence). CDR3 residues: CAWSFGTGRYSNYGYTF.

The chain has TRBV5-1 and TRBJ2-1; TCRdb selects TRBD1, and the lack of DNA leaves this call unchecked. The germline V gene encodes CDR1 SGHRS and CDR2 YFSETQ. There are 16 residues in the CDR3. This chain's CDR3 is CASSLEDGRGDNEQFF.

This clonotype is deemed large by its frequency. The rearrangement uses TRBV6-1 and TRBJ2-1; the TCRdb D gene call, TRBD2, has no DNA to confirm it. The CDR3 is 15 amino acids. Germline CDR1 reads MNHNS; CDR2 reads SASEGT. CDR3 protein: CASRAASGSHNEQFF.

The rearrangement links TRBV7-2 to TRBJ1-2. The CDR3 has 13 amino acids. Germline values: CDR1 SGHTA, CDR2 FQGNSA. This chain's CDR3 is CASSPRAEYGYTF.

CDR3: CASSLRGSMNTEAFF. The chain combines TRBV7-6 with TRBJ1-1. Germline lookup yields CDR1 SGHVS and CDR2 FNYEAQ. The CDR3 length is 15 residues.

By frequency, this clonotype registers medium-sized. This sequence joins TRBV30 and TRBJ1-2. There are 13 residues in the CDR3. Germline assignment: CDR1 GTSNPN and CDR2 SVGIG (reference sequence). CDR3 protein: CAWSNRANYGYTF.

By frequency, this clonotype is medium-sized. The rearrangement joins TRBV6-1 to TRBJ2-7. The CDR3 totals 15 residues. CDR1 and CDR2 from the germline V gene are MNHNS and SASEGT. The CDR3 here is CASSEAGGSSYEQYF.

This clonotype is identified as large from frequency. The J gene is TRBJ2-3, the V gene TRBV29-1; TCRdb proposes TRBD2, but this gene call is untestable without DNA. In germline, CDR1 is SQVTM, CDR2 ANQGSEA. This CDR3 region has 14 residues. CDR3: CSVVAGSTTDTQYF.

By frequency, this clonotype is medium-sized. The gene calls are TRBV7-9 and TRBJ2-1. The CDR3 totals 12 residues. CDR1 is SEHNR, CDR2 FQNEAQ, per germline (reference sequence). CDR3 sequence reads: CASSLGYNEQFF.

In terms of frequency, this clonotype is large (0.1 to 1%). The rearrangement uses TRBV29-1 and TRBJ2-6. Per the germline V gene, CDR1 is SQVTM and CDR2 is ANQGSEA. There are 12 residues in the CDR3. CDR3 in amino acids: CSVELSANVLTF.

Here the CDR3 reads CASSQTVVAPLHF. The genes are TRBV14 and TRBJ1-6. The CDR3 consists of 13 residues. Germline values: CDR1 SGHDN, CDR2 FVKESK. Variable domain in full (rest from reference TRBV14 and TRBJ1-6): EAGVTQFPSHSVIEKGQTVTLRCDPISGHDNLYWYRRVMGKEIKFLLHFVKESKQDESGMPNNRFLAERTGGTYSTLKVQPAELEDSGVYFCASSQTVVAPLHFGNGTRLTVT.